One sample yielded the 30 T cell receptor beta chains listed below, sequenced in a study of T-cell memory formation after mild COVID-19. TCRdb itself ran the 5' RACE reads through MiXCR, one entry per CDR3 protein. The data contain some 97,000 distinct CDR3 sequences, more than 9.5% of them seen just once; the ten biggest clones take up 40%. Sequencing used PBMCs or a T cell subset sorted from them (not recorded which). Receptor source: a man between 18 and 29 years old who had mild COVID-19 (a few samples of this study predate the infection). Cell type and time point are not known.

The chain carries TRBV7-3 and TRBJ2-2, with D perhaps TRBD2 (5 bases). The V gene's germline CDR1 is SGHTA and CDR2 FQGTGA. V lost 1 base, J lost 2 bases, and 11 bases lay in between. The CDR3 extends over 16 amino acids. CDR3 bases: TGTGCCAGCAGCTTAATCCCGGGATTAAACACCGGGGAGCTGTTTTTT. Its protein product is CASSLIPGLNTGELFF.

The rearrangement joins TRBV29-1 to TRBJ2-7, with a tentative D call TRBD1 (6 bases). Germline V gene lookup returns CDR1 SQVTM and CDR2 ANQGSEA. The CDR3 totals 16 residues. The CDR3 DNA reads TGCAGCGTTGAAGATAAGCCCAGGGGCCTACCCTACGGGCAGTACGTC. The encoded protein is CSVEDKPRGLPYGQYV.

This clonotype was counted between two and nine times. In DNA, the CDR3 is TGTGCCAGCAGCCCATCCCCGGGACAGCGGGGGGTTATTCAGTACTTC. This sequence encodes CASSPSPGQRGVIQYF. The V and J genes are TRBV7-6 and TRBJ2-4; 9 bases fit TRBD2. V dropped 5 bases and J dropped 10; count of bases not matched to a gene: 15. The CDR3 is 16 amino acids. Germline V gene sequence: CDR1 SGHVS, CDR2 FNYEAQ.

There are a few counts of this clonotype. The chain couples TRBV30 to TRBJ1-5; TRBD1 might be the D (5 bases). Germline V gene data show CDR1 as GTSNPN and CDR2 as SVGIG (reference sequence). V lost 8 bases and J 0 bases, leaving 11 bases between the germline ends. This CDR3 region has 13 residues. The CDR3 DNA reads TGTGCCGCCGGGACTCTTAGCAATCAGCCCCAGCATTTT. It is translated as CAAGTLSNQPQHF.

This chain links TRBV13 with TRBJ2-7, with 7 nucleotides matching TRBD1. CDR1 and CDR2 from the germline V gene are PRHDT and FYEKMQ (reference sequence). The CDR3 totals 13 residues. V lost 4 bases to trimming and J lost 3 bases; unmatched junction nucleotides: 3. The CDR3: CASSSYRGYEQYF. CDR3 bases: TGTGCCAGCAGCTCCTACAGGGGCTACGAGCAGTACTTC.

The chain links TRBV12-3 or TRBV12-4 to TRBJ2-4; 8 bases match TRBD2. This CDR3 comprises 14 residues. V lost 6 bases and J lost 6; bases outside the gene matches: 7. CDR3 sequence (DNA): TGTGCCAGCAGCCCTCCGGGGGGGGGAAACATTCAGTACTTC. Its translation: CASSPPGGGNIQYF.

This clonotype was seen more than once but under ten times. V is TRBV7-6 and J is TRBJ1-5; 11 bases match TRBD1. Looked up from germline, CDR1 is SGHVS and CDR2 is FNYEAQ. V lost 5 bases and J lost 7; bases outside the gene matches: 7. The CDR3 loop spans 15 amino acids. CDR3 in DNA: TGTGCCAGCAGCGTGGACAGGGGGCAAGGACAGCCCCAGCATTTT. It encodes CASSVDRGQGQPQHF.

The rearrangement uses TRBV5-1 and TRBJ2-5; TRBD2 aligns across 13 bases. Germline V CDR1 and CDR2: SGHRS, YFSETQ. This CDR3 spans 18 amino acids. V lost 0 bases to trimming and J lost 1 base; unmatched junction nucleotides: 6. The CDR3 loop is CASSLGGLAGVIQETQYF. In DNA, the CDR3 is TGCGCCAGCAGCTTGGGAGGACTAGCGGGGGTGATCCAAGAGACCCAGTACTTC.

This clonotype came up a few times. The chain is built from TRBV29-1 and TRBJ1-2; weak D call: TRBD1 (5 bases). CDR1 SQVTM and CDR2 ANQGSEA come from the germline V gene. CDR3 length: 12 residues. Trimming stripped 6 bases from V and 4 bases from J, with 12 bases between. DNA of the CDR3: TGCAGCGTGGTTGGGGCTTCCTATGGCTACACCTTC. This sequence encodes CSVVGASYGYTF.

Only a few counts were recorded for this clonotype. The J gene is TRBJ2-3, the V gene TRBV3-1; D might be TRBD2 (6 bases). The CDR3 has 14 residues. Germline CDR1 is LGHDT and CDR2 is YNNKEL (reference sequence). The ends were cut back, 4 bases at V and 6 bases at J, with 14 bases in the middle. The CDR3 loop is CASSPSGRPDTQYF. The DNA for the CDR3 is TGTGCCAGCAGCCCAAGCGGGCGTCCGGATACGCAGTATTTT.

This clonotype was seen a few times. The chain recombines TRBV4-3 with TRBJ1-1; 7 bases map to TRBD1. Germline V gene lookup returns CDR1 LGHNA and CDR2 YSLEER. The CDR3 sequence is 16 residues long. V gave up 0 bases and J gave up 0 bases; unmatched junction bases: 4. The CDR3 region is CASSQDGTVMNTEAFF. DNA of the CDR3: TGCGCCAGCAGCCAAGATGGGACAGTCATGAACACTGAAGCTTTCTTT.

This clonotype appeared a few times. This rearrangement joins TRBV7-2 to TRBJ1-6; D gene uncertain. The CDR3 consists of 14 residues. Trimming pared 5 bases from V and 10 bases from J, leaving 15 bases between. CDR1 SGHTA and CDR2 FQGNSA come from the germline V gene. In DNA form, the CDR3 reads TGTGCCAGCAGCCGAACGGTATCATGGTCACCCCTCCACTTT. It translates to CASSRTVSWSPLHF.

The rearrangement joins TRBV2 to TRBJ2-2, with no clear D. Per germline, CDR1 SNHLY and CDR2 FYNNEI. Between the trimmed V and J ends, which lost 6 bases and 3 bases, there was a span of 8 bases. This CDR3 contains 13 residues. The CDR3 DNA is TGTGCCAGCAGCCCCTTTTACACCGGGGAGCTGTTTTTT. Its translation: CASSPFYTGELFF.

The rearrangement uses TRBV7-8 and TRBJ2-1; D is unclear. V was trimmed by 5 bases and J by 0 bases, leaving 11 bases between them. This CDR3 spans 15 amino acids. Germline V gene data show CDR1 as SGHVS and CDR2 as FQNEAQ. CDR3 amino acids: CASSRRLSSYNEQFF. As DNA, the CDR3 is TGTGCCAGCAGCCGCCGACTCAGCTCCTACAATGAGCAGTTCTTC.

This clonotype was recorded a few times. The rearrangement joins TRBV20-1 to TRBJ2-5, with 7 bases identical to TRBD2. Trimming took 0 bases from V and 1 from J; bases not matched to a gene: 11. CDR1 and CDR2 from the germline V gene are DFQATT and SNEGSKA (reference sequence). The CDR3 loop spans 17 amino acids. The CDR3 is CSAREGGIPIFQETQYF. The CDR3 DNA is TGCAGTGCTAGAGAGGGGGGGATACCTATTTTCCAAGAGACCCAGTACTTC.

The chain uses TRBV24-1 and TRBJ2-5; maybe TRBD1 (5 bases). The ends were cut back, 7 bases at V and 0 bases at J, with 17 bases in the middle. The CDR3 runs to 16 residues. Germline CDR1 reads KGHDR; CDR2 reads SFDVKD. The chain's CDR3 is CATSPPRTIYQETQYF. The CDR3 DNA sequence: TGTGCCACCAGCCCCCCCCGGACAATTTACCAAGAGACCCAGTACTTC.

The V gene is TRBV5-1, the J gene TRBJ2-1; 10 positions agree with TRBD2. From germline, CDR1 is SGHRS and CDR2 YFSETQ. Trimming removed 0 bases from V and 6 bases from J; junction bases left unmatched: 9. The CDR3 consists of 17 residues. The CDR3 coding sequence is TGCGCCAGCAGCTTGGAAGGGGCTAGCGGGGGCCTCAATGAGCAGTTCTTC. Encoded protein: CASSLEGASGGLNEQFF.

This rearrangement joins TRBV12-3 or TRBV12-4 to TRBJ2-5; 11 bases match TRBD2. The CDR3 sequence is 15 residues long. Losses at the gene ends were 8 bases for V and 5 bases for J; bases not matched to a gene: 10. The CDR3 loop is CASRGTSGATETQYF. In DNA, the CDR3 is TGTGCCAGCCGAGGGACTAGCGGCGCCACGGAGACCCAGTACTTC.

This clonotype was detected only a few times. The V gene is TRBV4-1, the J gene TRBJ2-3; possibly TRBD1 for D (6 bases). CDR1 MGHRA and CDR2 YSYEKL come from the germline V gene. With 1 base removed from V and 10 bases from J, the gap between germline ends came to 9 bases. The CDR3 is 12 amino acids. For the CDR3, the DNA is TGCGCCAGCAGCCAAGTCAGGGGTGCGCAGTATTTT. The encoded protein is CASSQVRGAQYF.

The J gene is TRBJ2-5, the V gene TRBV10-3; D gene uncertain. This CDR3 is built from 15 residues. Per germline, CDR1 ENHRY and CDR2 SYGVKD. V was pared by 6 bases and J by 5 bases, with 19 bases between. CDR3 bases: TGTGCCATCAGGGAGCCAGGTTGGGATGGGGAGACCCAGTACTTC. This encodes CAIREPGWDGETQYF.

This clonotype came up a few times. The chain recombines TRBV7-3 with TRBJ2-5, with D perhaps assigned TRBD1 or TRBD2 (6 bases each). V lost 5 bases and J lost 5, with 12 bases in between. CDR1 is SGHTA and CDR2 is FQGTGA in the germline V gene. CDR3 length: 13 amino acids. For the CDR3, the DNA is TGTGCCAGCAGCCCAAGGGGGGAGGAGACCCAGTACTTC. This gives the protein CASSPRGEETQYF.

V and J are TRBV7-9 and TRBJ2-7, with D tentatively TRBD1 (5 bases). Germline-derived CDR1 and CDR2 are SEHNR and FQNEAQ (reference sequence). V lost 2 bases to trimming and J lost 2 bases, with 10 bases between them. This CDR3 comprises 14 residues. DNA of the CDR3: TGTGCCAGCAGCTTACCCAGGGAAACCTACGAGCAGTACTTC. As protein: CASSLPRETYEQYF.

This clonotype was counted between two and nine times. Because it lacks the conserved phenylalanine or tryptophan at the end, this CDR3 is likely a read error. This chain joins TRBV12-3 or TRBV12-4 and TRBJ1-1; D is possibly TRBD1 (5 bases). CDR3 size: 18 residues. V was pared by 2 bases and J by 3 bases, with 22 bases between. The CDR3 is CASSLRPARGLPDTEAFL. In DNA form, the CDR3 reads TGTGCCAGCAGTTTACGTCCCGCCCGGGGACTTCCGGACACTGAAGCTTTCCTT.

V usage is TRBV12-5 and J usage is TRBJ2-7; 7 bases match TRBD1. V shed 0 bases, J shed 3 bases, and the junction held 23 bases outside the gene matches. The CDR3 runs to 21 residues. Looked up from germline, CDR1 is LGHNT and CDR2 is FRNRAP. The CDR3 DNA follows: TGTGCTAGTGGTTTGGTAATCCGCCGACCTGCAGGGACAGCTAAAAACTACGAGCAGTACTTC. Translating gives CASGLVIRRPAGTAKNYEQYF.

This clonotype turned up a few times. The rearrangement uses TRBV15 and TRBJ1-1, with no clear D. The V end was cut by 3 bases, the J end by 11 bases, with 19 bases between. Germline V lookup: CDR1 LNHNV, CDR2 YYDKDF (reference sequence). CDR3 length equals 14 residues. In nucleotides, the CDR3 is TGTGCCACCAGCAGGAGAGGGCCATACCCCGAGGCTTTCTTT. Translating it yields CATSRRGPYPEAFF.

The chain is built from TRBV13 and TRBJ1-1, with D hard to call. V shed 7 bases and J shed 3 bases, with 15 bases lying between them. CDR1 and CDR2 (germline): PRHDT, FYEKMQ (reference sequence). This CDR3 has 14 residues. The CDR3 DNA reads TGTGCCAGCAACAATGGCGAAGGAGACACTGAAGCTTTCTTT. As protein: CASNNGEGDTEAFF.

This clonotype occurred many times. Here the CDR3 DNA reads TGCAGCGTAAGGACAGGGGTCCACGAGCAGTACTTC. Protein: CSVRTGVHEQYF. The V gene is TRBV29-1, the J gene TRBJ2-7; 9 positions match TRBD1. The germline gives CDR1 SQVTM, CDR2 ANQGSEA. Losses at the gene ends were 6 bases for V and 5 bases for J; bases not matched to a gene: 5. The CDR3 is 12 residues long.

This clonotype showed up many times. V is TRBV11-2 and J is TRBJ2-5; maybe TRBD2 (6 bases). Trimming left V 0 bases short and J 1 base short, with 15 bases between. Germline CDR1 reads SGHAT; CDR2 reads FQNNGV. The CDR3 sequence is 17 residues long. CDR3 sequence (DNA): TGTGCCAGCAGCTTAGATCGGGGTAGGACTACCCAAGAGACCCAGTACTTC. As protein: CASSLDRGRTTQETQYF.

This clonotype was recorded only once. The gene calls are TRBV6-5 and TRBJ2-5; D unresolved. Germline V gives CDR1 MNHEY, CDR2 SVGAGI. V was trimmed by 2 bases and J by 5 bases, leaving 9 bases between them. There are 13 residues in the CDR3. CDR3 nucleotides: TGTGCCAGCAGTTACGGGCTATTCGAGACCCAGTACTTC. It encodes CASSYGLFETQYF.

This clonotype was observed many times. This rearrangement joins TRBV10-3 to TRBJ2-7; 7 bases are a match to TRBD1. V trimming: 3 bases; J trimming: 5 bases; junction bases outside the gene matches: 4. The CDR3 is made up of 13 amino acids. Germline CDR1 is ENHRY and CDR2 is SYGVKD. The CDR3 reads CAISEFTGDEQYV. The CDR3, as DNA: TGTGCCATCAGTGAATTCACAGGGGACGAGCAGTACGTC.